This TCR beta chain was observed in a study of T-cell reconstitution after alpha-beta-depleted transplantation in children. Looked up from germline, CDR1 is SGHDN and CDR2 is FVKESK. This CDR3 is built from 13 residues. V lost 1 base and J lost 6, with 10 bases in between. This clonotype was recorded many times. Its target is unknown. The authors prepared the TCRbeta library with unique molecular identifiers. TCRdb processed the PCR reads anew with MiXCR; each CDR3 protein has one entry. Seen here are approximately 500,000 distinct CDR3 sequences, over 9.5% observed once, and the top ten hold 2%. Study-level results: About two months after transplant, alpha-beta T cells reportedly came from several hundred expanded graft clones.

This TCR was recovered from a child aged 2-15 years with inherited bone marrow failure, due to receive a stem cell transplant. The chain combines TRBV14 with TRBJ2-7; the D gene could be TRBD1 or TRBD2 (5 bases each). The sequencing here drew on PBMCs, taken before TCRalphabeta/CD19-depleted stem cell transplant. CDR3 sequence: CASSQAGTGEQYF. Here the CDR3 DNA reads TGTGCCAGCAGCCAAGCGGGGACGGGCGAGCAGTACTTC.